The table lists the clone carrying this T cell receptor (beta chain) with many counts. As yet, its antigen is unknown. The time point was: newly diagnosed GD, antithyroid drugs for less than 3 months. Making the TCR library involved RNA that had been extracted from PBMCs. The data were taken from a study of regulatory T cells in long-lasting Graves disease. V trimming: 7 bases; J trimming: 4 bases; junction bases outside the gene matches: 10. The CDR3 runs to 15 residues. Arm-PCR with iRepertoire HTBI primers amplified the CDR3 regions for these TCR beta libraries. TCRdb redid the calling of the multiplex PCR reads with MiXCR, one entry per CDR3 protein. Among 350,000 to 500,000 distinct CDR3 sequences listed, around 17% were seen once. Findings and limits, study-wide: TRBV28, TRBJ1-2 and TRBJ2-5 emerged as the favored segments in persistent disease. Persistent Graves' cases showed lower TCR diversity than newly diagnosed cases. A greater number of public clonotypes (under 3,000) was shared by persistent patients than by new patients (roughly 880).

This same sample was also taken into another study, of T cells in Graves' hyperthyroidism and ophthalmopathy. That paper adds: Blood shared most expanded thyroid clonotypes above 0.001.

The sequence was obtained from a woman under 30 with Graves disease. V usage is TRBV12-3 or TRBV12-4 and J usage is TRBJ1-5, with 7 bases that match TRBD1. This specimen consisted of peripheral blood mononuclear cells (PBMCs), obtained at new diagnosis, from a patient treated with antithyroid drugs. The CDR3 sequence is CASMVQGQGNQPQHF. The CDR3 nucleotides read TGTGCCAGCATGGTACAGGGGCAAGGAAATCAGCCCCAGCATTTT.